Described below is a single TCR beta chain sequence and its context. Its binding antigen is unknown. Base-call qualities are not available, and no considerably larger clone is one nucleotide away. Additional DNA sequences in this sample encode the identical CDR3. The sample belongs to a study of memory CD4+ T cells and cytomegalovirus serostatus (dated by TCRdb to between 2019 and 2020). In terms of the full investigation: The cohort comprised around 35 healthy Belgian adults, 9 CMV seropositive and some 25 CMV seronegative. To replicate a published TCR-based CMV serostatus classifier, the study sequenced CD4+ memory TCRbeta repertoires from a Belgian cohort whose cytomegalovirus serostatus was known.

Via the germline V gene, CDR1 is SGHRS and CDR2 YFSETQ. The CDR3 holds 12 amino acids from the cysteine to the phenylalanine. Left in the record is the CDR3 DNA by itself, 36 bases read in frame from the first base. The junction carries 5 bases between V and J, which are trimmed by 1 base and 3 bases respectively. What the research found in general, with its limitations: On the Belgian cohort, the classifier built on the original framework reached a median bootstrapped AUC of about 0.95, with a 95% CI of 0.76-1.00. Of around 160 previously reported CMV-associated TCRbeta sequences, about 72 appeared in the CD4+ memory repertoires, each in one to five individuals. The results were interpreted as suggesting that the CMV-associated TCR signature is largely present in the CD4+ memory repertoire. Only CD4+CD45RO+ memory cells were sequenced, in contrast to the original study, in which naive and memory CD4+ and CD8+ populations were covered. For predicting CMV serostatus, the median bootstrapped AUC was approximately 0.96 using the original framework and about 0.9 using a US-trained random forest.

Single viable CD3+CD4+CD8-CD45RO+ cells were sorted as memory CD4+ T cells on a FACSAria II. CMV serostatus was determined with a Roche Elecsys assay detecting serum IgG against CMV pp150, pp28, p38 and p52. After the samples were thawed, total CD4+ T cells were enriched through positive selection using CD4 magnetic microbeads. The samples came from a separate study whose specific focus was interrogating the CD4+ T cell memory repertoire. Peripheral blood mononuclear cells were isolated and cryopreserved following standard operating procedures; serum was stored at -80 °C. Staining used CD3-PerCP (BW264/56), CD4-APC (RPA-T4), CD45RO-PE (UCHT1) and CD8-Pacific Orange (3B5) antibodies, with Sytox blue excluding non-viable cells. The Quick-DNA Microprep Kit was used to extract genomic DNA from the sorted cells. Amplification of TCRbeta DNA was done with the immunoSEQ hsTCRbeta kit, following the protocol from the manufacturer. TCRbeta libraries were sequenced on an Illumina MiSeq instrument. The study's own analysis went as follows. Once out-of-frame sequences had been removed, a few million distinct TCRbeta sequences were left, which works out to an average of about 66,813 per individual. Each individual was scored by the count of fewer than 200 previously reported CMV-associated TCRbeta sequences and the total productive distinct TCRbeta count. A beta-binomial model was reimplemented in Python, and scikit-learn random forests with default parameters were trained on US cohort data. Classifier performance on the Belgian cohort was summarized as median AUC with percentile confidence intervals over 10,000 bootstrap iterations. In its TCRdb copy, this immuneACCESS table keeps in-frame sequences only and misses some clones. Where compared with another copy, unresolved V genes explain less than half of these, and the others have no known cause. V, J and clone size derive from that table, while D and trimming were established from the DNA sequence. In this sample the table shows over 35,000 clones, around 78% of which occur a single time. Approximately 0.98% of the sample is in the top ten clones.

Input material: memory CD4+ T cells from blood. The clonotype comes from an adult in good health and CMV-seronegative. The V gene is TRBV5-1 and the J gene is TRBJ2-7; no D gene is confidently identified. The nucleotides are TGCGCCAGCAGCTTGAACTACTACGAGCAGTACTTC. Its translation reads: CASSLNYYEQYF.